Shown below are 20 T cell receptor beta chains from a single sample sequenced in a study of blood T cells in healthy people across ages. The authors ran a second PCR of about 6 to 11 cycles using a sample-barcoded 5' primer and a J-beta primer mix. Each CDR3 protein gets one entry after TCRdb re-called the 5' RACE reads with MiXCR. The top ten hold about an eighth of the sample, which has about 1.1 million distinct CDR3 sequences, around two fifths seen once. The sequencing sample was made of blood. All receptors come from a man aged 18 to 35 in good health.

This clonotype was seen many times. The DNA of the CDR3 is TGTGCCAGCAGTTACTCGGAGCGGATTAGCACAGATACGCAGTATTTT. This translates into CASSYSERISTDTQYF. The chain employs TRBV6-2 or TRBV6-3 and TRBJ2-3, with D possibly TRBD2 on 5 matching bases. Germline CDR1 reads MNHEY; CDR2 reads SVGEGT. V dropped 0 bases and J dropped 0 bases, with 10 bases sitting between them. The CDR3 is made up of 16 amino acids.

This sequence joins TRBV5-6 and TRBJ2-2; D may match TRBD1 or TRBD2 (5 bases each). With 2 bases removed from V and 3 bases from J, the gap between germline ends came to 14 bases. This CDR3 has 16 amino acids. Germline V gene sequence: CDR1 SGHDT, CDR2 YYEEEE. CDR3 bases: TGTGCCAGCAGCTTTCTAGTTAGGGGACACACCGGGGAGCTGTTTTTT. Its protein is CASSFLVRGHTGELFF.

This clonotype came up a few times. The chain is built from TRBV6-2 or TRBV6-3 and TRBJ2-6, with 9 bases that match TRBD1. The germline V gene encodes CDR1 MNHEY and CDR2 SVGEGT. The CDR3 consists of 19 residues. V shed 4 bases and J 3 bases; nucleotides not matched to a gene: 13. In DNA, the CDR3 is TGTGCCAGCAGTTCCTCGGACAGGGGCCTTTCTAATGGGGCCAACGTCCTGACTTTC. It encodes CASSSSDRGLSNGANVLTF.

The V call is TRBV19, the J call TRBJ2-1; TRBD1 agrees at 9 bases. Germline V gene sequence: CDR1 LNHDA, CDR2 SQIVND (reference sequence). CDR3 length equals 17 residues. V lost 7 bases and J lost 4; bases outside the gene matches: 14. Here the CDR3 DNA reads TGTGCCAGTATTCGATCCCCCGGGACAGGGTTTTACAATGAGCAGTTCTTC. Encoded protein: CASIRSPGTGFYNEQFF.

The chain joins TRBV29-1 to TRBJ2-1; 9 positions match TRBD2. The DNA end is more similar to TRBJ2-7, so the J call may be wrong. The CDR3 is 17 amino acids. In germline, CDR1 is SQVTM, CDR2 ANQGSEA. The CDR3 DNA reads TGCAGCGTTGAATGGGCTAGCGGGGACAGCTCCTACAATGAGCAGTACTTC. Protein sequence: CSVEWASGDSSYNEQYF.

This clonotype was observed a handful of times. V usage is TRBV6-6 and J usage is TRBJ1-2, with 7 bases that match TRBD1. With V trimmed by 2 bases and J by 8 bases, 11 bases remained unmatched. CDR1 and CDR2 (germline): MNHNY, SVGAGI (reference sequence). The CDR3 covers 15 residues. DNA of the CDR3: TGTGCCAGCAGTTACGGGACAGACCCTTCTCGGGGCTACACCTTC. It codes for CASSYGTDPSRGYTF.

The table lists this clonotype with a few counts. CDR3 protein: CAISDSKGSETQYF. DNA for the CDR3: TGTGCCATCAGTGACAGTAAAGGATCAGAGACCCAGTACTTC. The chain uses TRBV10-3 and TRBJ2-5; the D is unclear. The CDR3 runs 14 residues. Trimming took 3 bases from V and 4 from J, leaving 12 bases between them. Germline V gives CDR1 ENHRY, CDR2 SYGVKD.

This clonotype was observed a few times. This chain connects TRBV20-1 to TRBJ2-4; D might be TRBD1 or TRBD2, each matching 5 bases. The J call may not be correct, given that the DNA end is closer to TRBJ2-7. The CDR3 totals 14 residues. The germline gives CDR1 DFQATT, CDR2 SNEGSKA (reference sequence). The CDR3 is CSARADLGTYEQYF. Written as DNA, the CDR3 is TGCAGTGCTAGGGCCGACCTGGGGACGTACGAGCAGTACTTC.

The chain recombines TRBV20-1 with TRBJ1-1; D is undetermined. There are 12 residues in the CDR3. Trimming took off 3 bases at V and 5 bases at J, with 10 bases between the two ends. Per germline, CDR1 DFQATT and CDR2 SNEGSKA (reference sequence). CDR3 amino acids: CSASETSTEAFF. In DNA, the CDR3 is TGCAGTGCTAGTGAGACATCGACTGAAGCTTTCTTT.

The V call is TRBV20-1, the J call TRBJ1-3, with D perhaps TRBD1 (5 bases). Trimming stripped 0 bases from V and 3 bases from J, with 15 bases between. Germline V lookup: CDR1 DFQATT, CDR2 SNEGSKA (reference sequence). CDR3 length equals 16 residues. The CDR3 loop reads CSARDYGGVDGNTIYF. The CDR3 nucleotides are TGCAGTGCTAGAGATTACGGGGGGGTTGATGGAAACACCATATATTTT.

The rearrangement links TRBV6-2 or TRBV6-3 to TRBJ1-1; weak D call: TRBD1 (6 bases). CDR3 length equals 14 residues. CDR1 is MNHEY and CDR2 is SVGEGT in the germline V gene. Trimming left V 7 bases short and J 4 bases short, with 16 bases between. CDR3 amino acids: CASTNTGFATEAFF. The CDR3 DNA is TGTGCCAGCACCAACACAGGGTTTGCCACTGAAGCTTTCTTT.

The J gene is TRBJ2-3, the V gene TRBV4-1, with D tentatively TRBD2 (5 bases). The CDR3 has 14 amino acids. Germline CDR1 and CDR2: MGHRA and YSYEKL. V lost 0 bases and J lost 7, with 11 bases in between. In nucleotides, the CDR3 is TGCGCCAGCAGCCAAGAACTCGTAGCGCATACGCAGTATTTT. This codes for CASSQELVAHTQYF.

The V gene is TRBV20-1, the J gene TRBJ2-3, with 11 bases fitting TRBD2. The trim removed 1 base at V and 0 bases at J, leaving 6 bases unmatched. The CDR3 runs 17 residues. In germline, CDR1 is DFQATT, CDR2 SNEGSKA (reference sequence). The CDR3 DNA follows: TGCAGTGCTAGAGGGGTACTAGCGGGGGAGAGCACAGATACGCAGTATTTT. This encodes CSARGVLAGESTDTQYF.

This clonotype was recorded at least ten times. V gene TRBV5-6 combines with J gene TRBJ2-1; 9 positions match TRBD2. The CDR3 runs to 17 residues. Germline-derived CDR1 and CDR2 are SGHDT and YYEEEE. The junction had 6 bases not matched to a gene; V was cut back by 0 bases and J by 2 bases. The CDR3 DNA follows: TGTGCCAGCAGCTTGGGAGAGACTAGCGGAACCTACAATGAGCAGTTCTTC. It specifies CASSLGETSGTYNEQFF.

In this sample, this clonotype turned up a few times. The chain has TRBV13 and TRBJ2-4; D not certain. The tail of the sequence fits TRBJ2-7 better, so the J call may be wrong. Per germline, CDR1 PRHDT and CDR2 FYEKMQ (reference sequence). This CDR3 is 13 amino acids long. As DNA, the CDR3 is TGTGCCAGCAGCCCATCCACCCTATACGAGCAGTACTTC. This sequence encodes CASSPSTLYEQYF.

This clonotype was detected once. The chain is built from TRBV7-9 and TRBJ2-3, with TRBD2 matching over 10 bases. There are 15 residues in the CDR3. CDR1 and CDR2 (germline): SEHNR, FQNEAQ (reference sequence). Trimming at V came to 4 bases and at J to 1 base, leaving 2 bases not matched to a gene. The CDR3 region has the DNA TGTGCCAGCAGCTACGGACTAGCGGGCACAGATACGCAGTATTTT. Its protein is CASSYGLAGTDTQYF.

V gene TRBV9 combines with J gene TRBJ2-3; 10 nucleotides agree with TRBD2. Germline V gives CDR1 SGDLS, CDR2 YYNGEE. The CDR3 spans 17 residues. Trimming cost V 0 bases and J 3 bases; bases outside gene matches: 7. The CDR3 DNA sequence: TGTGCCAGCAGCGTAGATGGTAGCGGGGGGTTAACAGATACGCAGTATTTT. Amino acid sequence: CASSVDGSGGLTDTQYF.

With respect to this clonotype: This may stem from a read error, because a much larger clone lies one nucleotide away. The chain joins TRBV11-3 to TRBJ2-1; no reliable D call. Germline V gives CDR1 SGHNT, CDR2 YENEEA. Between the trimmed V and J ends, which lost 1 base and 6 bases, there was a span of 7 bases. This CDR3 has 13 amino acids. CDR3 DNA sequence: TGTGCCAGCAGCTTAGCGGTGGGCAATGAGCAGTTCTTC. This sequence encodes CASSLAVGNEQFF.

The chain is built from TRBV20-1 and TRBJ2-5, with D possibly matching TRBD1 (6 bases). Germline CDR1 reads DFQATT; CDR2 reads SNEGSKA (reference sequence). The V end was cut by 6 bases, the J end by 2 bases, with 19 bases between. There are 15 residues in the CDR3. The CDR3 bases are TGCAGTGCCCTAGACCCTAGGGGGATACAAGAGACCCAGTACTTC. Its translation: CSALDPRGIQETQYF.

This clonotype has a single count. The chain employs TRBV4-2 and TRBJ1-1, with a weak D call TRBD1 (6 bases). Germline values: CDR1 LGHNA, CDR2 YNFKEQ. V was cut by 3 bases and J by 0 bases, with 20 bases left in between. There are 18 residues in the CDR3. The CDR3 here is CASSQEGGTDGLNTEAFF. CDR3 bases: TGTGCCAGCAGCCAGGAAGGGGGTACAGACGGGTTGAACACTGAAGCTTTCTTT.